This T cell receptor beta chain was retrieved from a study of tumor and adjacent non-tumor tissue in lung cancer. Study as a whole: Patients comprised about a dozen adenocarcinoma, a couple of squamous cell carcinoma and 1 small cell lung cancer. Some 4.2 million productive TCRbeta reads were obtained per sample on average.

A modified ARM-PCR protocol with three rounds of nested PCR amplified TCRbeta. TCRdb itself ran the multiplex PCR reads through MiXCR, one entry per CDR3 protein. The profile covers fewer than 100,000 distinct CDR3 sequences, with 80% to 90% appearing a single time and about 51% taken by the ten largest. Remarks on this clonotype: Antigen specificity is unknown.

RNA was extracted from bulk tissue without any cell sorting. The normal lung tissue was taken more than 3 cm from the tumor edge. Donors were chemotherapy-naive, newly diagnosed lung cancer surgical patients in China, August–November 2014. Trimming left V 0 bases short and J 7 bases short, with 19 bases between. The CDR3 is 17 residues long. Germline CDR1 is MNHEY and CDR2 is SVGEGT. Overall study findings and caveats: Shorter survival was associated with higher TCR diversity in tumors.

This clonotype was sampled from a man aged 55 to 70 with non-small cell lung cancer. The specimen was distant non-tumor lung tissue. The rearrangement joins TRBV6-2 or TRBV6-3 to TRBJ2-1, with a possible D match to TRBD2 (6 bases). CDR3 loop: CASSYSLGEGGVNEQFF. The CDR3 DNA sequence: TGTGCCAGCAGTTACTCCCTGGGAGAGGGAGGCGTGAATGAGCAGTTCTTC.